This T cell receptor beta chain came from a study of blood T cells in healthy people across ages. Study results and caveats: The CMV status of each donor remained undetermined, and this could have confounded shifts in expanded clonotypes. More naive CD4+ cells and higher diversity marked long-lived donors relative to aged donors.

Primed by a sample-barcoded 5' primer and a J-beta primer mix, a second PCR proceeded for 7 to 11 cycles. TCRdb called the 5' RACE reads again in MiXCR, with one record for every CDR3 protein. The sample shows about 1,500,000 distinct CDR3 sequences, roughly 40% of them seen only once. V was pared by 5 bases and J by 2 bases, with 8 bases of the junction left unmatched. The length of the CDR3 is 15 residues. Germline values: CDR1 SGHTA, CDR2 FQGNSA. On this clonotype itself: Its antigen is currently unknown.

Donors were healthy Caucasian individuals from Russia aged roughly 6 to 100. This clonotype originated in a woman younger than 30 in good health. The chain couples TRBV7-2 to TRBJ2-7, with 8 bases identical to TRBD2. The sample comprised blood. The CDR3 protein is CASSQDVSGAYEQYF. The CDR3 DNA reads TGTGCCAGCAGCCAAGACGTTAGCGGGGCCTACGAGCAGTACTTC.